These 19 T cell receptor beta chains share one sample of origin, sequenced in a study of T cell changes during pregnancy in multiple sclerosis. The data were produced by immunoSEQ multiplex PCR, yet TCRdb's version contains in-frame clones alone and is incomplete. The sample includes approximately 71,000 clones, roughly 92% of them seen just once. Material: peripheral blood, obtained in the third trimester of pregnancy. All receptors come from a female donor with multiple sclerosis, enrolled in a pregnancy study.

The gene calls are TRBV18 and TRBJ1-2, with D unresolved. This CDR3 is 15 amino acids long. Per germline, CDR1 KGHSH and CDR2 LQKENI. Trimming pared 3 bases from V and 2 bases from J, leaving 13 bases between. The DNA of the CDR3 is TGTGCCAGCTCACCGCCCCCTGACGGGAACTATGGCTACACCTTC. It specifies CASSPPPDGNYGYTF.

This chain joins TRBV6-7 and TRBJ2-7, with 7 bases identical to TRBD1. TRBV6-7 falls under the ORF class, with uncertain function. The V gene end was trimmed by 0 bases and the J gene end by 0 bases; junction bases not matched to a gene: 5. The length of the CDR3 is 16 residues. The CDR3 loop is CASSYSDRAPSYEQYF. The DNA of the CDR3 is TGTGCCAGCAGTTACTCAGACAGGGCCCCCTCCTACGAGCAGTACTTC.

The J gene is TRBJ2-5, the V gene TRBV27, with 9 bases lining up with TRBD1. CDR1 MNHEY and CDR2 SMNVEV come from the germline V gene (reference sequence). Losses at the gene ends were 5 bases for V and 8 bases for J; bases not matched to a gene: 9. There are 14 residues in the CDR3. Written as DNA, the CDR3 is TGTGCCAGCAGTCTACCGGGACAGGGTCGAACCCAGTACTTC. Amino acids: CASSLPGQGRTQYF.

The rearrangement joins TRBV5-6 to TRBJ1-1; the D is unclear. V shed 5 bases and J shed 1 base, with 9 bases lying between them. The CDR3 length is 13 residues. CDR1 and CDR2 (germline): SGHDT, YYEEEE. This chain's CDR3 is CASRRRQNTEAFF. In DNA, the CDR3 is TGTGCCAGCAGACGTAGACAGAACACTGAAGCTTTCTTT.

J is TRBJ1-1 and V is TRBV5-1; D is unresolved. The CDR3 runs 13 residues. Germline values: CDR1 SGHRS, CDR2 YFSETQ. Trimming removed 0 bases from V and 1 base from J, with 4 bases in between. The CDR3 sequence is CASSLAGNTEAFF. The CDR3 nucleotides read TGCGCCAGCAGCTTGGCAGGGAACACTGAAGCTTTCTTT.

The genes are TRBV5-6 and TRBJ2-7, with D tentatively TRBD1 (5 bases). Germline V gene sequence: CDR1 SGHDT, CDR2 YYEEEE. V was trimmed by 1 base and J by 4 bases, leaving 6 bases between them. The CDR3 totals 12 residues. This chain's CDR3 is CASSLRQYEQYF. The CDR3 coding sequence is TGTGCCAGCAGCTTGAGACAGTACGAGCAGTACTTC. Full variable domain (rest looked up from reference TRBV5-6 and TRBJ2-7): DAGVTQSPTHLIKTRGQQVTLRCSPKSGHDTVSWYQQALGQGPQFIFQYYEEEERQRGNFPDRFSGHQFPNYSSELNVNALLLGDSALYLCASSLRQYEQYFGPGTRLTVT.

The J gene is TRBJ1-3, the V gene TRBV13, with D maybe TRBD1 (5 bases). V gave up 5 bases and J gave up 0 bases, with 11 bases separating them. The CDR3 has 15 amino acids. Germline V gene data show CDR1 as PRHDT and CDR2 as FYEKMQ (reference sequence). Here the CDR3 DNA reads TGTGCCAGCAGCCGCGGGACTCCCTCTGGAAACACCATATATTTT. Amino acid sequence: CASSRGTPSGNTIYF. Full variable domain (missing parts from reference TRBV13 and TRBJ1-3): AAGVIQSPRHLIKEKRETATLKCYPIPRHDTVYWYQQGPGQDPQFLISFYEKMQSDKGSIPDRFSAQQFSDYHSELNMSSLELGDSALYFCASSRGTPSGNTIYFGEGSWLTVV.

The rearrangement links TRBV10-2 to TRBJ1-4, with D uncertain. Germline CDR1 WSHSY, CDR2 SAAADI. V lost 2 bases to trimming and J lost 6 bases, with 10 bases between them. CDR3 length: 14 residues. CDR3 protein: CASSETGSHEKLFF. CDR3 in DNA: TGCGCCAGCAGTGAGACCGGGAGCCATGAAAAACTGTTTTTT.

This clone turned up a few times. The rearrangement uses TRBV6-6 and TRBJ1-3; TRBD1 might be the D (5 bases). Germline CDR1 MNHNY, CDR2 SVGAGI (reference sequence). The CDR3 spans 16 residues. V was pared by 7 bases and J by 0 bases, with 16 bases between. The CDR3 DNA is TGTGCCAGCACCTCCAACGGGGGGGTCTCTGGAAACACCATATATTTT. It yields the protein CASTSNGGVSGNTIYF.

The V gene is TRBV6-6, the J gene TRBJ2-3; 7 bases agree with TRBD1. The CDR3 runs to 16 residues. Per germline, CDR1 MNHNY and CDR2 SVGAGI (reference sequence). V gave up 0 bases and J gave up 4 bases; unmatched junction bases: 7. The chain's CDR3 is CASSYSTGLDADTQYF. In nucleotides, the CDR3 is TGTGCCAGCAGTTACTCGACAGGGTTGGATGCAGATACGCAGTATTTT.

The genes are TRBV7-9 and TRBJ1-4, with 12 bases identical to TRBD1. Germline loops: CDR1 SEHNR, CDR2 FQNEAQ (reference sequence). V gave up 5 bases and J gave up 3 bases; unmatched junction bases: 7. This CDR3 has 17 amino acids. In DNA, the CDR3 is TGTGCCAGCAGCGATGAAAGGGACAGGGGGCCTAATGAAAAACTGTTTTTT. Protein product: CASSDERDRGPNEKLFF.

The rearrangement uses TRBV19 and TRBJ1-5, with D possibly being TRBD1 (6 bases). V gave up 6 bases and J gave up 7 bases, with 22 bases separating them. Germline lookup yields CDR1 LNHDA and CDR2 SQIVND (reference sequence). CDR3 length: 16 residues. CDR3 DNA: TGTGCCAGTAGCACCGGGGGGCGCAGGGGAGGCCAGCCCCAGCATTTT. This translates into CASSTGGRRGGQPQHF.

The genes are TRBV30 and TRBJ2-7; TRBD1 agrees at 9 bases. The germline CDR1 and CDR2 sequences are GTSNPN and SVGIG (reference sequence). CDR3 length equals 13 residues. Germline trimming cut 3 bases from V and 2 bases from J; bases unmatched to any gene: 2. Here the CDR3 DNA reads TGTGCCTGGAGCAGGACAGGGGCCTACGAGCAGTACTTC. Translated, it gives CAWSRTGAYEQYF.

The chain has TRBV6-1 and TRBJ2-5; 13 nucleotides line up with TRBD2. CDR3 length: 15 residues. Germline assignment: CDR1 MNHNS and CDR2 SASEGT. Trimming at V came to 5 bases and at J to 11 bases, leaving 11 bases not matched to a gene. The chain's CDR3 is CASSPRTSGSQEQYF. CDR3 DNA: TGTGCCAGCAGTCCCCGGACTAGCGGGAGTCAGGAGCAGTACTTC.

J is TRBJ2-4 and V is TRBV28; D uncertain. V dropped 5 bases and J dropped 0 bases, with 17 bases sitting between them. The CDR3 is made up of 17 amino acids. The V gene's germline CDR1 is MDHEN and CDR2 SYDVKM. The CDR3: CASSRTAVDVAKNIQYF. In DNA, the CDR3 is TGTGCCAGCAGTCGTACAGCTGTTGATGTAGCCAAAAACATTCAGTACTTC.

This chain links TRBV11-2 with TRBJ1-2, with 8 nucleotides matching TRBD1. Germline V gene data show CDR1 as SGHAT and CDR2 as FQNNGV. The CDR3 runs to 16 residues. V was clipped by 2 bases and J by 2 bases; unmatched bases: 7. The DNA of the CDR3 is TGTGCCAGCAGCTTACTACGAGGACAGGGAAACTATGGCTACACCTTC. Translating it yields CASSLLRGQGNYGYTF.

The genes are TRBV30 and TRBJ1-2; D call uncertain. CDR1 GTSNPN and CDR2 SVGIG come from the germline V gene (reference sequence). The CDR3 extends over 14 amino acids. Trimming shortened V by 8 bases and J by 3 bases, and 19 bases separated the two germline ends. CDR3 nucleotides: TGTGCCCTAAGCCCTAACGGCGCGGACTATGGCTACACCTTC. Protein sequence: CALSPNGADYGYTF.

V usage is TRBV29-1 and J usage is TRBJ2-3, with TRBD2 matching 10 bases. CDR3 length: 18 residues. Germline V CDR1 and CDR2: SQVTM, ANQGSEA. Unmatched junction bases numbered 14, after V lost 5 bases and J lost 0 bases. The CDR3 nucleotides read TGCAGCGTTTGGACTAGCGGAAAATTCATAGCTAGCACAGATACGCAGTATTTT. It yields the protein CSVWTSGKFIASTDTQYF.

The chain combines TRBV4-3 with TRBJ2-1; D is unresolved. The CDR3 extends over 15 amino acids. V lost 0 bases and J lost 3, with 9 bases in between. Looked up from germline, CDR1 is LGHNA and CDR2 is YSLEER. Written as DNA, the CDR3 is TGCGCCAGCAGCCAAGACAGACTCTACTACAATGAGCAGTTCTTC. As protein: CASSQDRLYYNEQFF.